This passage covers 5 T cell receptor beta chains from one sample sequenced in a study of T cells after yellow fever vaccination. TCRdb used MiXCR to reprocess the 5' RACE reads, holding one entry per CDR3 protein. The table has some 300,000 distinct CDR3 sequences, 8.7% seen once. The sequences come from CD4+ T cells sorted from PBMCs, collected 5 days after the yellow fever booster vaccination. The source of these receptors is a man younger than 30 who received the YFV17D yellow fever vaccine.

This clonotype came up many times. The chain combines TRBV27 with TRBJ1-5; unclear D gene. The CDR3 consists of 14 residues. Germline-derived CDR1 and CDR2 are MNHEY and SMNVEV (reference sequence). V was cut by 3 bases and J by 7 bases, with 13 bases left in between. The CDR3 loop reads CASSFGEGRQPQHF. The CDR3 bases are TGTGCCAGCAGTTTCGGAGAGGGAAGACAGCCCCAGCATTTT.

This clonotype was counted a few times. The CDR3, as DNA: TGTGCCAGCAGTTTGGGCGGACTAGGTACAGATACGCAGTATTTT. This gives the protein CASSLGGLGTDTQYF. This chain joins TRBV6-5 and TRBJ2-3; 7 bases are a match to TRBD2. Germline CDR1 and CDR2: MNHEY and SVGAGI. The CDR3 covers 15 residues. V shed 4 bases and J 3 bases; nucleotides not matched to a gene: 7.

This clonotype was counted a few times. The chain uses TRBV5-5 and TRBJ1-6; the D gene is possibly TRBD1 (5 bases). Germline V gene lookup returns CDR1 SGHKS and CDR2 YYEKEE (reference sequence). V was trimmed by 0 bases and J by 14 bases, leaving 15 bases between them. The CDR3 loop spans 14 amino acids. The CDR3 nucleotides are TGTGCCAGCAGCTTGGTAAGGGACCTAGGGACCCTCCACTTT. Translated, it gives CASSLVRDLGTLHF.

Only a few counts were recorded for this clonotype. V and J are TRBV18 and TRBJ1-1; 7 bases map to TRBD1. CDR3 length: 16 amino acids. From germline, CDR1 is KGHSH and CDR2 LQKENI. V lost 4 bases and J lost 4; bases outside the gene matches: 12. Here the CDR3 reads CASSHTFNRGGTEAFF. CDR3 coding DNA: TGTGCCAGCTCACATACTTTCAACAGGGGTGGCACTGAAGCTTTCTTT. The variable domain in full, completed from reference TRBV18 and TRBJ1-1, reads NAGVMQNPRHLVRRRGQEARLRCSPMKGHSHVYWYRQLPEEGLKFMVYLQKENIIDESGMPKERFSAEFPKEGPSILRIQQVVRGDSAAYFCASSHTFNRGGTEAFFGQGTRLTVV.

This clonotype was observed many times. The J gene is TRBJ2-3, the V gene TRBV7-6; D perhaps matches TRBD2 (6 bases). Germline V lookup: CDR1 SGHVS, CDR2 FNYEAQ. CDR3 length: 21 residues. The germline V and J ends were trimmed by 5 bases and 0 bases, with 30 bases remaining between them. The CDR3 coding sequence is TGTGCCAGCAGCCGAGACCCCGGGACTGCCTACAACGTGGAGAGCACAGATACGCAGTATTTT. Translated, it gives CASSRDPGTAYNVESTDTQYF.